These T cell receptor beta chains were read from a single sample in a study of shared clonotypes between healthy human individuals. Repertoires were generated with immunoSEQ multiplex PCR, while TCRdb's copy carries only in-frame clones and drops some. The sample gives 950,000 to 1,100,000 clones, about three quarters of which show up once; less than 1.5% is in the top ten. The sequenced sample was memory CD4+ T cells sorted from blood. These receptors were taken from a man younger than 35 in good health. Both conserved end residues are trimmed from each CDR3.

J: TRBJ2-3
V: TRBV4-1
CDR3: ASSQDGAGRAGDTQY

J: .
V: TRBV30
CDR3: AWSGYSGTVTSFSSYEQY

J: TRBJ1-4
V: TRBV30
CDR3: AWLPAATNEKLF

J: TRBJ1-5
V: TRBV25-1
CDR3: ASSSFGEGGQPQH

J: TRBJ2-6
V: TRBV2
CDR3: ASTQRVLAGASGANVLT

J: TRBJ1-2
V: TRBV11-3
CDR3: ASSLDRNYGYT

J: TRBJ1-2
V: TRBV6-6
CDR3: ASSFTGNGYT

J: TRBJ1-2
V: TRBV6-1
CDR3: ASITSAADYGYT

J: TRBJ1-3
V: TRBV7-9
CDR3: ASSKWDSTGNTIY

J: TRBJ2-7
V: TRBV9
CDR3: ASSVAGTGEYEQY

J: TRBJ1-2
V: TRBV28
CDR3: ASSLDDRYGYT

J: TRBJ1-4
V: TRBV30
CDR3: AWGTQGSEKLF

J: TRBJ1-2
V: TRBV18
CDR3: ASSPLANPGYGYT

J: TRBJ2-5
V: TRBV5-1
CDR3: ASSPEGLAYETQY

J: TRBJ2-5
V: TRBV9
CDR3: ASNPSGTEEETQY

J: TRBJ1-6
V: TRBV4-3
CDR3: ASSQQGWNSPLH

J: TRBJ2-2
V: TRBV7-6
CDR3: ASSLSGGALELF

J: TRBJ2-3
V: TRBV5-1
CDR3: ASSGGLAGTDTQY

J: TRBJ1-1
V: TRBV5-1
CDR3: ASSPGQGEAF

J: TRBJ1-1
V: TRBV5-6
CDR3: ASNRDRGFTEAF

J: TRBJ2-3
V: TRBV19
CDR3: ASSIRGSTDTQY

J: TRBJ1-1
V: TRBV7-2
CDR3: ASSWVEGYEAF

J: TRBJ1-5
V: TRBV28
CDR3: ASSLITTNQPQH

J: TRBJ2-7
V: TRBV5-6
CDR3: ASSLGGTYYEQY

J: TRBJ2-7
V: TRBV28
CDR3: ASSFWGAGGSYEQY

J: TRBJ2-7
V: TRBV15
CDR3: ATSKAGFGYEQY

J: TRBJ1-2
V: TRBV5-1
CDR3: ASSLGRGYGYT

J: TRBJ1-3
V: TRBV9
CDR3: ASSPFPGDTIY

J: TRBJ2-7
V: TRBV6-6
CDR3: ASRDGQGRGDEQY

J: TRBJ2-7
V: TRBV25-1
CDR3: ASSDEARLSYEQY